The clone carrying this T cell receptor beta chain has ten or more counts. The antigen is unknown. Germline lookup yields CDR1 LNHDA and CDR2 SQIVND (reference sequence). Losses at the gene ends were 4 bases for V and 7 bases for J; bases not matched to a gene: 7. The CDR3 runs 15 residues. The data stem from a study of T cell repertoires in cytomegalovirus infection. TCRdb redid the calling of the reads with MiXCR, one entry per CDR3 protein. Of tens of thousands of distinct CDR3 sequences listed, 15% to 25% were seen once; the top ten hold 53%. The receptor's source is a human donor in good health (CMV status not recorded). Some clones in this sample may be carry-over from other donors' samples. This specimen consisted of CD8+ T cells from cultured PBMCs, obtained from culture after CMV antigen stimulation. The rearrangement uses TRBV19 and TRBJ1-4, with 9 bases matching TRBD1. CDR3 nucleotides: TGTGCCAGTAGTACCACAGGGGGCGGAGGTGAAAAACTGTTTTTT. It encodes CASSTTGGGGEKLFF.